This TCR beta chain was captured by sequencing in a study of T cells in tuberculosis. Notes on the study in general: Active tuberculosis alpha repertoires lay closer to GMM-specific TCRs than controls'. Active tuberculosis patients had shorter CDR3-alpha; the beta difference was nonsignificant.

The repertoire was sequenced with immunoSEQ multiplex PCR; TCRdb's copy has only in-frame clones and lacks some. The sample carries around 45,000 clones, around 94% recorded once. About this clone itself: Its antigen is not identified.

Latent tuberculosis screening used tuberculin skin test and IGRA at entry. Sequenced input: PBMCs. The receptor was derived from a donor aged 10 to 29 with latent tuberculosis or without tuberculosis infection. Some clones in this sample may be carry-over from other donors' samples.

CDR3 DNA: TGTGCCAGCAGTTTTATGGGGCAGAACACTGAAGCTTTCTTT. It is translated as CASSFMGQNTEAFF. The rearrangement uses TRBV27 and TRBJ1-1; the D gene is possibly TRBD1 (5 bases). The CDR3 has 14 amino acids. CDR1 and CDR2 (germline): MNHEY, SMNVEV (reference sequence). V lost 3 bases, J lost 1 base, and 9 bases lay in between.